These 14 T cell receptor beta chains share one sample of origin, sequenced in a study of T-cell reconstitution after alpha-beta-depleted transplantation in children. TCRbeta library preparation incorporated unique molecular identifiers. TCRdb analysed the PCR reads with MiXCR anew, one entry per CDR3 protein. The sample consists of 280,000 or so distinct CDR3 sequences, approximately 10% of them appearing once. The sample in question was peripheral blood, obtained 180 days after TCRalphabeta/CD19-depleted stem cell transplant. The receptors derive from a male patient between 2 and 10 years old who had a stem cell transplant for chronic granulomatous disease, so the T cells may come from the graft donor.

Notes on this clonotype: Being one base from a much bigger clone, this may be a read error. The chain links TRBV29-1 to TRBJ2-3; D gene unclear. The V gene lost 1 base and the J gene lost 5 bases, with 10 bases spanning the gap. From germline, CDR1 is SQVTM and CDR2 ANQGSEA. CDR3 length: 13 residues. The CDR3 spells CSVEGRNRDTQYF. DNA for the CDR3: TGCAGCGTTGAAGGCAGAAACAGAGATACGCAGTATTTT.

Remarks on this clonotype: This may arise from a read error, as a much more abundant clone is one base away. CDR3 coding DNA: TGTGTCAGCAGCCCGGGGGGAAACTATGGCTACACCTTC. Encoded protein: CVSSPGGNYGYTF. J is TRBJ1-2 and V is TRBV7-3; TRBD1 is a possible D gene (5 bases). CDR3 length: 13 amino acids. CDR1 SGHTA and CDR2 FQGTGA come from the germline V gene.

This clonotype was counted many times. This chain connects TRBV12-3 or TRBV12-4 to TRBJ2-7; D gene unclear. Trimming took off 1 base at V and 0 bases at J, with 13 bases between the two ends. CDR3 length: 16 residues. CDR3 sequence (DNA): TGTGCCAGCAGTTTAGAAGTCTCCTCAACCTCCTACGAGCAGTACTTC. Protein: CASSLEVSSTSYEQYF.

This clonotype was seen at least ten times. The V gene is TRBV12-3 or TRBV12-4, the J gene TRBJ2-5; 8 bases line up with TRBD1. With V trimmed by 2 bases and J by 3 bases, 2 bases remained unmatched. This CDR3 is 14 amino acids long. The CDR3 spells CASSLYRGEETQYF. CDR3 nucleotides: TGTGCCAGCAGTTTATACAGGGGGGAAGAGACCCAGTACTTC.

Turning to this clonotype: Since a much larger clone is just one base distant, this may be a read error. V and J are TRBV20-1 and TRBJ2-2; D is possibly TRBD1 or TRBD2 (5 bases each). CDR1 and CDR2 from the germline V gene are DFQATT and SNEGSKA (reference sequence). This CDR3 spans 12 amino acids. The CDR3 sequence: CSLPIGAGEMFF. The CDR3 DNA reads TGCAGTCTTCCCATTGGGGCCGGGGAGATGTTTTTT.

This clonotype was counted at least ten times. V usage is TRBV6-4 and J usage is TRBJ2-6, with D tentatively TRBD2 (6 bases). V was pared by 5 bases and J by 2 bases, with 16 bases between. The length of the CDR3 is 17 residues. Germline V gene lookup returns CDR1 MRHNA and CDR2 SNTAGT. In DNA, the CDR3 is TGTGCCAGCAGTTCAAACGGGGGAGTAGCTGGGGCCAACGTCCTGACTTTC. Translated: CASSSNGGVAGANVLTF.

This clonotype was counted at least ten times. J is TRBJ1-5 and V is TRBV6-1; D is undetermined. Germline-derived CDR1 and CDR2 are MNHNS and SASEGT. The V end lost 7 bases, the J end lost 0 bases, and 13 bases lay between the germline ends. The CDR3 covers 15 residues. The chain's CDR3 is CASKIGSYSNQPQHF. CDR3 nucleotide sequence: TGTGCCAGCAAAATTGGGAGTTATAGCAATCAGCCCCAGCATTTT.

A remark on this clonotype: A much larger clone differs from this one at a single base, so this may be a read error. The genes are TRBV20-1 and TRBJ2-5; D unclear. Per the germline V gene, CDR1 is DFQATT and CDR2 is SNEGSKA (reference sequence). The ends were cut back, 6 bases at V and 5 bases at J, with 13 bases in the middle. The CDR3 is 12 residues long. In nucleotides, the CDR3 is TGCAGTGCGCCTGAGCAGTGGGAGACCCAGTACTTC. It encodes CSAPEQWETQYF.

This clonotype appeared many times. The V call is TRBV29-1, the J call TRBJ1-4, with D perhaps matching TRBD1 (5 bases). The CDR3 has 12 amino acids. With 7 bases removed from V and 3 bases from J, the gap between germline ends came to 9 bases. CDR1 is SQVTM, CDR2 ANQGSEA, per germline. The CDR3 nucleotides are TGCAGCGCGGGACGGGCTAATGAAAAACTGTTTTTT. Residues: CSAGRANEKLFF.

Only a few counts were recorded for this clonotype. The chain joins TRBV18 to TRBJ2-7; 10 positions match TRBD1. The germline V gene encodes CDR1 KGHSH and CDR2 LQKENI. The CDR3 loop spans 15 amino acids. The V gene end was trimmed by 5 bases and the J gene end by 3 bases; junction bases not matched to a gene: 7. The CDR3, as DNA: TGTGCCAGCTCAAAAACCGGGACAGGGGACTACGAGCAGTACTTC. Translating gives CASSKTGTGDYEQYF.

This clonotype was counted many times. The chain couples TRBV10-3 to TRBJ2-3; 7 bases align to TRBD1. Germline trimming cut 8 bases from V and 5 bases from J; bases unmatched to any gene: 4. Germline CDR1 reads ENHRY; CDR2 reads SYGVKD. This CDR3 contains 12 residues. DNA for the CDR3: TGTGCCATCTCCCAGGGGGAAGATACGCAGTATTTT. It codes for CAISQGEDTQYF.

Details on this clonotype: One base away lies a much larger clone, so this may be a sequencing read error. The CDR3 region is CASTRIGSSTDTQYF. The CDR3 coding sequence is TGTGCCAGCACGCGGATAGGGAGTAGCACAGATACGCAGTATTTT. The chain carries TRBV7-9 and TRBJ2-3; TRBD2 might be the D (5 bases). With 7 bases removed from V and 0 bases from J, the gap between germline ends came to 14 bases. Germline V gives CDR1 SEHNR, CDR2 FQNEAQ (reference sequence). The CDR3 length is 15 residues.

At least ten counts were recorded for this clonotype. The V and J genes are TRBV9 and TRBJ2-1; a possible D gene is TRBD1 (7 bases). Trimming pared 3 bases from V and 3 bases from J, leaving 22 bases between. CDR1 is SGDLS and CDR2 is YYNGEE in the germline V gene. CDR3 length: 18 amino acids. The CDR3 region is CASSGPDFSQGGYNEQFF. The CDR3 DNA reads TGTGCCAGCAGCGGGCCAGACTTTAGTCAGGGGGGCTACAATGAGCAGTTCTTC.

The chain carries TRBV5-6 and TRBJ2-7; TRBD1 is a possible D gene (6 bases). Trimming removed 1 base at V and 3 bases at J, with 23 bases between. Germline V gene data show CDR1 as SGHDT and CDR2 as YYEEEE. The CDR3 covers 18 residues. The CDR3 DNA follows: TGTGCCAGCAGCTTGTGCGCACCACAGGGAACTCAGAGCTACGAGCAGTACTTC. It encodes CASSLCAPQGTQSYEQYF. The full variable domain, its missing parts supplied by reference TRBV5-6 and TRBJ2-7, is DAGVTQSPTHLIKTRGQQVTLRCSPKSGHDTVSWYQQALGQGPQFIFQYYEEEERQRGNFPDRFSGHQFPNYSSELNVNALLLGDSALYLCASSLCAPQGTQSYEQYFGPGTRLTVT.